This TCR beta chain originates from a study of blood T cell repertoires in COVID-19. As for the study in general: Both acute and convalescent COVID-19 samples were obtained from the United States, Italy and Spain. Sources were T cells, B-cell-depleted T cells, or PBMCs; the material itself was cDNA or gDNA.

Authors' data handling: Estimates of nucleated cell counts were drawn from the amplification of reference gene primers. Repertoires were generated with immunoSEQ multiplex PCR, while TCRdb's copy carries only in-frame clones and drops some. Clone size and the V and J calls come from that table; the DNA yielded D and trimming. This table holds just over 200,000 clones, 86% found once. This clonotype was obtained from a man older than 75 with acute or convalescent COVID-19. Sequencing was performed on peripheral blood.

The CDR3 region has the DNA TGTGCCAGCAGGTACACTAGCGGCCAAGAGACCCAGTACTTC. It encodes CASRYTSGQETQYF. This chain links TRBV2 with TRBJ2-5; 8 bases map to TRBD2. The CDR3 length is 14 residues. CDR1 and CDR2 from the germline V gene are SNHLY and FYNNEI. J was trimmed by 1 base and V by 6 bases; bases with no gene match: 4. The whole variable domain, remainder taken from reference TRBV2 and TRBJ2-5, is EPEVTQTPSHQVTQMGQEVILRCVPISNHLYFYWYRQILGQKVEFLVSFYNNEISEKSEIFDDQFSVERPDGSNFTLKIRSTKLEDSAMYFCASRYTSGQETQYFGPGTRLLVL.